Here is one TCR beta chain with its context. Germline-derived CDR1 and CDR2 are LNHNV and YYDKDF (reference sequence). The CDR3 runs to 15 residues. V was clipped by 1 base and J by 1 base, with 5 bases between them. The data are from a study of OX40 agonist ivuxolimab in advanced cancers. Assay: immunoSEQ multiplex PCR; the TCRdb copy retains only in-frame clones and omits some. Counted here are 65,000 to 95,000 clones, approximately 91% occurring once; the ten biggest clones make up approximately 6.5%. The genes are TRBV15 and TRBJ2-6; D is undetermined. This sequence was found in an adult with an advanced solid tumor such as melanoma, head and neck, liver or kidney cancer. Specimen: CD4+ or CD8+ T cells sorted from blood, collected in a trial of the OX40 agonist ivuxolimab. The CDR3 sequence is CATSRGGSGANVLTF. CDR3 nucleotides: TGTGCCACCAGCAGAGGGGGTTCTGGGGCCAACGTCCTGACTTTC.